The 14 T cell receptor beta chains below were found in one sample sequenced in a study of CD8+ T cells in alopecia areata. Following RNA extraction, reverse transcription yielded cDNA that acted as the sequencing template. Assay: immunoSEQ multiplex PCR; the TCRdb copy retains only in-frame clones and omits some. Among around 61,000 clones listed, approximately 43% were seen once. The sample in question was CD8+ T cells sorted from blood, obtained at week 0. The receptors were gathered from a human donor with alopecia areata.

The chain couples TRBV7-8 to TRBJ1-1, with 7 bases fitting TRBD1. Germline V gene sequence: CDR1 SGHVS, CDR2 FQNEAQ. This CDR3 is built from 14 residues. V was clipped by 4 bases and J by 1 base; unmatched bases: 3. The CDR3 bases are TGTGCCAGCAGCTCCCAGGGGGGGAACACTGAAGCTTTCTTT. It codes for CASSSQGGNTEAFF.

The chain couples TRBV27 to TRBJ2-3, with a possible D match to TRBD1 (5 bases). The CDR3 totals 14 residues. Per the germline V gene, CDR1 is MNHEY and CDR2 is SMNVEV (reference sequence). The V and J ends lost 7 bases and 0 bases respectively, with 11 bases between them. The DNA of the CDR3 is TGTGCCAGCACCTCAAGGGGTAGCACAGATACGCAGTATTTT. Protein product: CASTSRGSTDTQYF.

This clone was picked up a small number of times. The V call is TRBV29-1, the J call TRBJ2-3; 10 positions agree with TRBD2. The CDR3 length is 15 residues. V was pared by 3 bases and J by 0 bases, with 3 bases of the junction left unmatched. Germline CDR1 is SQVTM and CDR2 is ANQGSEA. The CDR3 spells CSVDGTSDSTDTQYF. The CDR3 nucleotides are TGCAGCGTTGACGGGACTAGCGACAGCACAGATACGCAGTATTTT.

The count of this clone is one. The chain combines TRBV25-1 with TRBJ1-2; 10 bases are shared with TRBD1. Trimming took 9 bases from V and 5 from J; bases not matched to a gene: 6. This CDR3 is built from 13 residues. Looked up from germline, CDR1 is MGHDK and CDR2 is SYGVNS. CDR3 in DNA: TGTGCCAGTCGGACAGGGGGGCAGTATGGCTACACCTTC. Translation: CASRTGGQYGYTF.

This clone has more than one count but fewer than ten. The chain is built from TRBV14 and TRBJ1-2; weak D call: TRBD1 (5 bases). CDR1 is SGHDN and CDR2 is FVKESK in the germline V gene. This CDR3 is 13 amino acids long. Trimming removed 4 bases from V and 7 bases from J, with 13 bases in between. The CDR3 spells CASSRRDSGGYTF. The CDR3 region has the DNA TGTGCCAGCAGCCGCCGGGACTCTGGTGGCTACACCTTC. Using reference TRBV14 and TRBJ1-2 for the parts outside the CDR3, the full variable domain is EAGVTQFPSHSVIEKGQTVTLRCDPISGHDNLYWYRRVMGKEIKFLLHFVKESKQDESGMPNNRFLAERTGGTYSTLKVQPAELEDSGVYFCASSRRDSGGYTFGSGTRLTVV.

This clone was counted between two and nine times. J is TRBJ2-1 and V is TRBV27; TRBD2 agrees at 9 bases. Germline V gene data show CDR1 as MNHEY and CDR2 as SMNVEV (reference sequence). This CDR3 spans 15 amino acids. V trimming: 6 bases; J trimming: 4 bases; junction bases outside the gene matches: 7. The CDR3 is CASSFLTSGYNEQFF. The DNA for the CDR3 is TGTGCCAGCAGCTTTTTGACTAGCGGATACAATGAGCAGTTCTTC.

The chain joins TRBV19 to TRBJ1-5; D is unresolved. Between the trimmed V and J ends, which lost 3 bases and 3 bases, there was a span of 12 bases. The germline CDR1 and CDR2 sequences are LNHDA and SQIVND (reference sequence). The CDR3 contains 15 residues. The CDR3 loop is CASSIWSGYNQPQHF. CDR3 DNA: TGTGCCAGTAGTATTTGGTCCGGATACAATCAGCCCCAGCATTTT.

The J gene is TRBJ2-7, the V gene TRBV5-4, with TRBD2 matching 9 bases. Losses at the gene ends were 3 bases for V and 7 bases for J; bases not matched to a gene: 11. The CDR3 length is 15 residues. Germline CDR1 SGHNT, CDR2 YYREEE (reference sequence). CDR3 amino acids: CASSSWGAGGREQYF. The CDR3 DNA reads as TGTGCCAGCAGCTCCTGGGGAGCGGGAGGTCGTGAGCAGTACTTC.

Notes on this clone: In the same sample, other DNA sequences code for this CDR3. The chain recombines TRBV4-1 with TRBJ2-7; a weak D match, TRBD2 (6 bases). With 4 bases removed from V and 0 bases from J, the gap between germline ends came to 7 bases. Germline V gene lookup returns CDR1 MGHRA and CDR2 YSYEKL. This CDR3 is 13 amino acids long. The CDR3 region has the DNA TGCGCCAGCAGCCCCGGGAGCTCCTACGAGCAGTACTTC. It translates to CASSPGSSYEQYF.

V usage is TRBV6-1 and J usage is TRBJ2-7; D is unclear. Germline-derived CDR1 and CDR2 are MNHNS and SASEGT. V was shortened by 7 bases and J by 0 bases, with 10 bases between the two germline ends. This CDR3 is 13 amino acids long. CDR3 sequence: CASTSWASYEQYF. In nucleotides, the CDR3 is TGTGCCAGCACCAGTTGGGCCTCCTACGAGCAGTACTTC.

This clone appeared a few times. V and J are TRBV7-6 and TRBJ2-7, with 7 bases identical to TRBD2. The CDR3 is 14 amino acids. V gave up 1 base and J gave up 2 bases; unmatched junction bases: 2. CDR1 is SGHVS and CDR2 is FNYEAQ in the germline V gene. The CDR3 nucleotides are TGTGCCAGCAGCTTAGGGACTAGTGCCTACGAGCAGTACTTC. Translation gives CASSLGTSAYEQYF.

This clone occurred a few times. The rearrangement links TRBV19 to TRBJ1-2; D uncertain. CDR1 LNHDA and CDR2 SQIVND come from the germline V gene (reference sequence). V lost 4 bases and J lost 1, with 4 bases in between. This CDR3 is built from 12 residues. CDR3 coding DNA: TGTGCCAGTAGTAAGGATAACTATGGCTACACCTTC. This gives the protein CASSKDNYGYTF.

The chain employs TRBV7-9 and TRBJ2-1; 7 nucleotides agree with TRBD1. CDR1 and CDR2 (germline): SEHNR, FQNEAQ (reference sequence). The CDR3 is 14 residues long. Germline trimming cut 5 bases from V and 8 bases from J; bases unmatched to any gene: 9. For the CDR3, the DNA is TGTGCCAGCAGCATGACAGGGATCATCGATGAGCAGTTCTTC. Protein sequence: CASSMTGIIDEQFF.

This clone was seen more than once but under ten times. The chain is built from TRBV19 and TRBJ2-1; possibly TRBD2 for D (5 bases). V gave up 8 bases and J gave up 7 bases, with 18 bases separating them. Germline V gene sequence: CDR1 LNHDA, CDR2 SQIVND (reference sequence). CDR3 length: 14 amino acids. CDR3: CASRWTPRGNEQFF. The CDR3 DNA is TGTGCCAGTCGGTGGACGCCCCGAGGGAATGAGCAGTTCTTC. Combining the CDR3 with reference TRBV19 and TRBJ2-1 gives the whole variable domain DGGITQSPKYLFRKEGQNVTLSCEQNLNHDAMYWYRQDPGQGLRLIYYSQIVNDFQKGDIAEGYSVSREKKESFPLTVTSAQKNPTAFYLCASRWTPRGNEQFFGPGTRLTVL.